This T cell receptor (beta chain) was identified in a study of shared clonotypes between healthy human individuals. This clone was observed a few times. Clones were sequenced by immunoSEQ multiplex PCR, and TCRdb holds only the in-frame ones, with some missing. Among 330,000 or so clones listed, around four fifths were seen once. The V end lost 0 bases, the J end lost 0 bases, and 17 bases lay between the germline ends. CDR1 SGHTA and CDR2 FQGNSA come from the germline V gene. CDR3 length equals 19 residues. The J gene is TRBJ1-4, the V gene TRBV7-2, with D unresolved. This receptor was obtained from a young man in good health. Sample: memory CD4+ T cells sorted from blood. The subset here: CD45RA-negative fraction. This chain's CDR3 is CASSLASVGRFSTNEKLFF. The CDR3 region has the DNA TGTGCCAGCAGCTTAGCATCAGTGGGCAGATTTTCAACTAATGAAAAACTGTTTTTT.